Below, one T cell receptor beta chain is given with its context. Its antigen is unknown. Base qualities are not recorded, but no much larger clone differs from it by a single base. Libraries were made using 5' RACE. For sequencing, an Illumina HiSeq 2500 was employed. A second PCR of roughly 7 to 11 cycles was performed with a sample-barcoded 5' primer and a J-beta primer mix. A unique molecular identifier was introduced onto each TCR beta cDNA molecule by a template-switch 5' adaptor carrying 12 random nucleotides. Each sample yielded at least 3 million CDR3-containing paired-end reads. First-strand cDNA was synthesized from all RNA with the Mint cDNA synthesis kit, primed by a TRBC-specific oligonucleotide. Following uracil-DNA glycosylase treatment, a first 18-cycle PCR with universal primers M1SS and BC2_uni_R was performed on all cDNA. As for the authors' bioinformatics: Normalization of each sample was performed by random selection of 1 million high-quality reads, each carrying a distinct molecular identifier. Reads with shared molecular identifiers were discarded instead of being binned into consensus sequences. CDR3 identification, clonotype clustering and error correction used MiTCR with a Q25 quality threshold and the strictest error-elimination algorithm. Lower-bound total TCR beta diversity was estimated with a nonparametric unseen species model using Euler transformation. In TCRdb, the public reads were trimmed at Q25 with fastp and aligned with MiXCR, with productive beta chains retained. Records with the same CDR3 protein are collapsed into one entry carrying the most frequent genes and DNA. The V and J calls, along with clone size, are taken from TCRdb and not from the paper's own processing. For this sample the table gives approximately 880,000 distinct CDR3 sequences, of which roughly 52% were detected only once. 13% of the sample comes from the top ten.

The CDR3 holds 13 amino acids from the cysteine to the phenylalanine. Solely the CDR3 DNA is kept, with 39 bases framed from the first base. V sheds 3 bases and J sheds 5 bases, leaving 10 bases between their ends. CDR1 MGHRA and CDR2 YSYEKL are derived from the germline V gene. The data belong to a study of blood T cells in healthy people across ages (dated by TCRdb to about 2015). With respect to the entire study: In model experiments, roughly one uniquely barcoded TCR beta cDNA molecule per two T cells was captured by template switching. The study measured age-related changes in TCR beta repertoire diversity using deep sequencing normalized with unique cDNA molecular identifiers. The donors were split into four age groups: young (average around 15 years), middle-aged (around 40), aged (62) and long-lived (approximately 89). To avoid experimental bias, donors of different ages were randomly spread across the sequencing lanes. For two donors (one aged 18 to 30 and one aged 80 or older), the study analyzed two additional independent replicas of 1 million unique cDNA reads from the same blood draw. Overall study outcomes, separate from this receptor: Because the CMV infection status of the donors was unknown, age-related changes in expanded clonotypes may potentially have been confounded. Observed TCR beta diversity correlated strongly with the percentage of naive T cells measured by flow cytometry. The long-lived group showed more naive CD4+ T cells, fewer expanded clones and increased TCR diversity than the aged group, suggesting age selection. Observed TCR beta diversity per million T cells fell roughly linearly with age, and a significant reduction was already apparent by age about 43. Conclusive comparison of naive and antigen-experienced compartments was prevented by the profiling of bulk unsorted PBMCs. Estimates of total diversity based on one million sequenced T cells were regarded as lower bounds and as underestimates.

The donors were some 39 Caucasian individuals from Russia, aged 6 to 90 years, who were systemically healthy. Each donor gave ten milliliters of peripheral blood, collected into EDTA-treated Vacutainer tubes. Ficoll-Paque density-gradient centrifugation was used to isolate PBMCs, with at least 6 million obtained per sample. Total RNA was extracted from PBMCs with Trizol reagent, with at least 5.5 micrograms obtained per sample. Naive CD45RAhigh/CD27high T cell percentages were measured by flow cytometry on a PBMC aliquot from every donor. Recombination joined TRBV4-1 with TRBJ1-1; TRBD1 is a possible D gene, resting on 6 matching bases. This clonotype was obtained from a man aged 25-40 years in good health. The sample taken for sequencing was blood. The DNA is TGCGCCAGCAGCCAGACAGGAAGGACTGAAGCTTTCTTT. It encodes CASSQTGRTEAFF.